This note documents a single T cell receptor (beta chain) sequence. At one boundary the junction diverges from the germline segment, which might be a read error. The TCR beta CDR3 regions underwent amplification using RNA transcripts as the source. The HTBI set primed first-round TCR CDR3 RT-PCR. TCRdb re-called the multiplex PCR reads with MiXCR, one entry per CDR3 protein. The data show hundreds of thousands of distinct CDR3 sequences, roughly a quarter seen once. The sample comes from a study of T cells in Graves' hyperthyroidism and ophthalmopathy. About the research overall: Blood was drawn when the patient was first diagnosed and still untreated.

Criteria for exclusion of patients were uncontrolled infection, other autoimmune disease, pregnancy or lactation. CDR3 length: 13 residues. The germline V gene has CDR1 MNHEY and CDR2 SMNVEV (reference sequence). This chain connects TRBV27 to TRBJ1-1; TRBD1 is a possible D gene (6 bases). This clonotype was obtained from a woman in her twenties or thirties with Graves' ophthalmopathy. The sample consisted of blood. The CDR3: CASSQPGGHEVFF. CDR3 nucleotides: TGTGCCAGCAGTCAGCCGGGGGGGCATGAAGTTTTCTTT.